The rows below give T cell receptor beta chains drawn from one sample of a study of shared clonotypes between healthy human individuals. Libraries were prepared by immunoSEQ multiplex PCR; TCRdb keeps only in-frame clonotypes and omits some of them. The data hold about 2.3 million clones, with more than 85% observed a single time. Material: naive CD4+ T cells from PBMCs. These receptors were taken from a man aged 18 to 30 in good health. Some clones in this sample may be carry-over from other donors' samples. Both conserved end residues are part of each CDR3. A D gene is named only where the DNA matches it firmly. Some rows mark clone size as missing; the rest say once, few, many or name a class of expanded clone.

d_gene,abundance,v_gene,j_gene,CDR3aa,CDR3nt
TRBD1,NA,TRBV2,TRBJ2-7,CASSAGTGIVEQYF,TGTGCCAGCAGTGCCGGGACAGGGATAGTCGAGCAGTACTTC
TRBD2,NA,TRBV4-1,TRBJ2-3,CASSRIGPGRAGTDTQYF,TGCGCCAGCAGCCGGATCGGACCCGGGAGGGCCGGCACAGATACGCAGTATTTT
TRBD2,once,TRBV7-3,TRBJ2-2,CASSLSSGSGTGELFF,TGTGCCAGCAGCTTATCTAGCGGGAGTGGTACCGGGGAGCTGTTTTTT
TRBD2,NA,TRBV7-8,TRBJ2-7,CASRQETSVGEQYF,TGTGCCAGCAGACAGGAGACTAGCGTTGGCGAGCAGTACTTC
NA,NA,TRBV5-1,TRBJ2-2,CASSASLVGELFF,TGCGCCAGCAGCGCGAGCCTGGTAGGGGAGCTGTTTTTT
NA,NA,TRBV5-6,TRBJ2-7,CASSLTGRSGYEQYF,TGTGCCAGCAGCTTAACAGGGAGAAGTGGCTACGAGCAGTACTTC
NA,NA,TRBV19,TRBJ2-3,CASTRGQITDTQYF,TGTGCCAGTACCCGAGGACAGATAACAGATACGCAGTATTTT
NA,once,TRBV7-8,TRBJ2-3,CASSFGRGADTQYF,TGTGCCAGCAGCTTTGGCAGGGGGGCAGATACGCAGTATTTT
NA,NA,TRBV7-3,TRBJ2-6,CASSLGRGAGTGANVLTF,TGTGCCAGCAGCTTAGGCCGCGGGGCAGGGACCGGGGCCAACGTCCTGACTTTC
TRBD2,NA,TRBV28,TRBJ2-1,CASSSPGLPNSYNEQFF,TGTGCCAGCAGTTCGCCGGGACTACCAAACTCCTACAATGAGCAGTTCTTC
NA,NA,TRBV28,TRBJ2-7,CASSLWGPNYEQYF,TGTGCCAGCAGTTTGTGGGGGCCTAACTACGAGCAGTACTTC
NA,NA,TRBV7-9,TRBJ2-6,CASSLPGGKRAGANVLTF,TGTGCCAGCAGCCTCCCCGGGGGAAAGCGTGCTGGGGCCAACGTCCTGACTTTC
NA,NA,TRBV9,TRBJ2-2,CASSEGITTWDTGELFF,TGTGCCAGCAGCGAGGGGATCACGACCTGGGACACCGGGGAGCTGTTTTTT
NA,NA,TRBV12-5,TRBJ2-1,CASGLRSGTPSSYNEQFF,TGTGCTAGTGGTTTGCGTAGCGGAACCCCTAGCTCCTACAATGAGCAGTTCTTC
NA,NA,TRBV6-6,TRBJ2-7,CASSYPGSSYEQYF,TGTGCCAGCAGTTACCCCGGGAGCTCCTACGAGCAGTACTTC
NA,NA,TRBV4-3,TRBJ2-1,CASSQEIFPSSYNEQFF,TGCGCCAGCAGCCAGGAAATTTTTCCGAGCTCCTACAATGAGCAGTTCTTC
NA,NA,TRBV6-5,TRBJ2-7,CAARGGTYEQYF,TGTGCTGCACGGGGCGGAACCTACGAGCAGTACTTC
TRBD1,NA,TRBV10-1,TRBJ2-2,CASGAFPGQGSQGTGELFF,TGCGCCAGCGGCGCCTTTCCGGGACAGGGATCCCAAGGCACCGGGGAGCTGTTTTTT
NA,NA,TRBV5-1,TRBJ2-3,CASSQQGDTQYF,TGCGCCAGCAGCCAACAAGGGGATACGCAGTATTTT
NA,NA,TRBV7-2,TRBJ2-3,CASSKDYFTDTQYF,TGTGCCAGCAGCAAAGACTATTTCACAGATACGCAGTATTTT
TRBD2,NA,TRBV28,TRBJ2-2,CASSVASGRAVGELFF,TGTGCCAGCAGCGTGGCTAGCGGGAGGGCAGTCGGGGAGCTGTTTTTT
NA,NA,TRBV7-2,TRBJ2-2,CASTRDGTNTGELFF,TGTGCCAGCACCCGGGACGGTACGAACACCGGGGAGCTGTTTTTT
NA,NA,TRBV6-6,TRBJ2-1,CASRERPSSYNEQFF,TGTGCCAGCAGAGAAAGACCTAGCTCCTACAATGAGCAGTTCTTC
TRBD1,NA,TRBV7-3,TRBJ1-2,CASRLGQGYGYTF,TGTGCCAGTCGACTGGGACAGGGCTATGGCTACACCTTC
NA,NA,TRBV10-3,TRBJ2-3,CAISPPVPTDTQYF,TGTGCCATCAGTCCTCCCGTCCCCACAGATACGCAGTATTTT
NA,NA,TRBV14,TRBJ1-3,CASSQGPVRSGNTIYF,TGTGCCAGCAGCCAAGGGCCGGTAAGGTCTGGAAACACCATATATTTT
NA,NA,TRBV16,TRBJ1-1,CASSQPRTAENTEAFF,TGTGCCAGCAGCCAACCGAGGACGGCCGAAAACACTGAAGCTTTCTTT
NA,NA,TRBV28,TRBJ2-7,CASYPGTETGEQYF,TGTGCCAGCTATCCCGGGACGGAAACGGGCGAGCAGTACTTC
NA,NA,TRBV25-1,TRBJ2-7,CASMQGPYEQYF,TGTGCCAGTATGCAGGGGCCCTACGAGCAGTACTTC